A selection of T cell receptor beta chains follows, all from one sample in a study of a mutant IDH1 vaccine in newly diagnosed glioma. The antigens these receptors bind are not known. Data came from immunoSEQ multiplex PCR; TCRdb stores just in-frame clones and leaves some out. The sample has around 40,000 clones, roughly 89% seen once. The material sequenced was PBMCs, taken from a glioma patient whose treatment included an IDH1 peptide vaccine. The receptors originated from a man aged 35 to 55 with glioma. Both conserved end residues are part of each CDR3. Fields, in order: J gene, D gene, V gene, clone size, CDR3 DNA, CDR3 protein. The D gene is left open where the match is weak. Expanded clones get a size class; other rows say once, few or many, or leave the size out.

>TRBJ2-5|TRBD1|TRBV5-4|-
TGTGCCAGCAGCTCGGGACAGGGGATAGGGGAGACCCAGTACTTC
CASSSGQGIGETQYF
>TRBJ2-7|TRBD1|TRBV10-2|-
TGCGCCAGCAGTGAGCCGAGGGAGACAGGGGGCAGGCTCGAGCAGTACTTC
CASSEPRETGGRLEQYF
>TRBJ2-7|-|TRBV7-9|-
TGTGCCAGCAGCTTATGGGACACCACGGGGGGCGAGCAGTACTTC
CASSLWDTTGGEQYF
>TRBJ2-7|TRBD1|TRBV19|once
TGTGCCAGTAGTATCTCCTCGGACAGGTTAGGGGCCTACGAGCAGTACTTC
CASSISSDRLGAYEQYF
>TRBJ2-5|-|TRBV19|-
TGTGCCAGTAGTGCGGACAGAAAATACCAAGAGACCCAGTACTTC
CASSADRKYQETQYF
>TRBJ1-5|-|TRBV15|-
TGTGCCACCAGCAGAATACAGGGTGGGGATAATCAGCCCCAGCATTTT
CATSRIQGGDNQPQHF
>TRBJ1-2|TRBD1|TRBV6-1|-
TGTGCCAGCAGTGTACAGGGGGCTACCTATGGCTACACCTTC
CASSVQGATYGYTF
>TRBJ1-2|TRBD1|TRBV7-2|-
TGTGCCAGCAGCTTAGGGGGACAGGGGGCTAACTATGGCTACACCTTC
CASSLGGQGANYGYTF
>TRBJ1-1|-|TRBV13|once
TGTGCCAGCAGCTTAGTTCAGGGATTGCGCACTGAAGCTTTCTTT
CASSLVQGLRTEAFF
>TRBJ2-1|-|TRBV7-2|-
TGTGCCAGCAGCTTATATGTAGGGTCCTACAATGAGCAGTTCTTC
CASSLYVGSYNEQFF
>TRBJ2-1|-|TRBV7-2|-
TGTGCCAGCAGCTTAAGCCCTCCCGCCACAGATGAGCAGTTCTTC
CASSLSPPATDEQFF
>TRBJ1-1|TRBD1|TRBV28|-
TGTGCCAGCAGTTCCCTGGGACAGTTCATGAACACTGAAGCTTTCTTT
CASSSLGQFMNTEAFF
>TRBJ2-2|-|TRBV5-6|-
TGTGCCAGCAGCTTGTGGTCACCCTACACCGGGGAGCTGTTTTTT
CASSLWSPYTGELFF
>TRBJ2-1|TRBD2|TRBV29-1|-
TGCAGCGGTCGGAAGCGGGAAAGCTCCTACAATGAGCAGTTCTTC
CSGRKRESSYNEQFF
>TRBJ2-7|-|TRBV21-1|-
TGTGCCAGCACCCCTAAGGGCTACGAGCAGTACTTC
CASTPKGYEQYF
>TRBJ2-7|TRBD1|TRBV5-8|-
TGTGCCAGCAGCACTGGGGACAGTATCCTCTCCTACGAGCAGTACTTC
CASSTGDSILSYEQYF
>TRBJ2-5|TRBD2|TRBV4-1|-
TGCGCCAGCAGCCAAGAACTAGCGGGAGGCCGAGAGACCCAGTACTTC
CASSQELAGGRETQYF